The 27 T cell receptor beta chains given below trace back to one sample, sequenced in a study of shared clonotypes between healthy human individuals. As defined, naive CD8 cells were CD45RO-negative and positively selected for CCR7, with terminally differentiated effector memory CD45RA+ cells excluded. Sequenced by immunoSEQ multiplex PCR; TCRdb stores in-frame clones only, minus some. Counted here are roughly 890,000 clones, 90% to 95% occurring once; the ten biggest clones make up 24%. The sequenced material came from naive CD8+ T cells sorted from blood. These receptor sequences come from a man aged 30 to 45 in good health.

The chain uses TRBV4-1 and TRBJ2-1, with 15 bases that match TRBD2. This CDR3 region has 15 residues. V lost 5 bases, J lost 6 bases, and 2 bases stayed unmatched. Germline V gene lookup returns CDR1 MGHRA and CDR2 YSYEKL. The CDR3 DNA reads TGCGCCAGCAGCATGGGACTAGCGGGAGGCAATGAGCAGTTCTTC. This sequence encodes CASSMGLAGGNEQFF.

V gene TRBV7-9 combines with J gene TRBJ1-4, with D uncertain. The CDR3 extends over 15 amino acids. Germline V gene data show CDR1 as SEHNR and CDR2 as FQNEAQ (reference sequence). Trimming cost V 5 bases and J 6 bases, with 16 bases left between them. The CDR3 is CASSPYGLGDEKLFF. DNA of the CDR3: TGTGCCAGCAGCCCCTACGGGCTAGGAGATGAAAAACTGTTTTTT.

About this clone itself: Other DNA sequences in the same sample also yield this CDR3. V usage is TRBV11-2 and J usage is TRBJ2-7; D unclear. Germline V gives CDR1 SGHAT, CDR2 FQNNGV. This CDR3 is built from 13 residues. The V end lost 0 bases, the J end lost 4 bases, and 7 bases lay between the germline ends. The CDR3 sequence: CASSLETPYEQYF. The CDR3 bases are TGTGCCAGCAGCTTAGAAACACCTTACGAGCAGTACTTC.

The V call is TRBV28, the J call TRBJ2-2, with TRBD1 identical over 10 bases. The CDR3 is 17 amino acids. Germline V gene data show CDR1 as MDHEN and CDR2 as SYDVKM. V lost 5 bases to trimming and J lost 4 bases; unmatched junction nucleotides: 10. The CDR3 is CASSPRPGTGVTGELFF. In DNA form, the CDR3 reads TGTGCCAGCAGTCCGAGACCCGGGACAGGGGTCACCGGGGAGCTGTTTTTT. Supplemented by reference TRBV28 and TRBJ2-2, the full variable domain reads DVKVTQSSRYLVKRTGEKVFLECVQDMDHENMFWYRQDPGLGLRLIYFSYDVKMKEKGDIPEGYSVSREKKERFSLILESASTNQTSMYLCASSPRPGTGVTGELFFGEGSRLTVL.

On this clone: The same CDR3 can be traced to other DNA sequences in this sample. This chain joins TRBV27 and TRBJ2-1, with TRBD2 matching 13 bases. Germline-derived CDR1 and CDR2 are MNHEY and SMNVEV (reference sequence). The CDR3 runs to 15 residues. V shed 6 bases, J shed 7 bases, and the junction held 6 bases outside the gene matches. Here the CDR3 reads CASSPGTSGKNEQFF. DNA of the CDR3: TGTGCCAGCAGCCCAGGGACTAGCGGGAAGAATGAGCAGTTCTTC.

This clone was detected only once. The chain employs TRBV30 and TRBJ2-1; TRBD2 matches 9 bases. Germline loops: CDR1 GTSNPN, CDR2 SVGIG (reference sequence). The CDR3 is 15 amino acids. The junction had 6 bases not matched to a gene; V was cut back by 2 bases and J by 4 bases. The CDR3 DNA reads as TGTGCCTGGAGTTTTGGACTAGCGTTTTACAATGAGCAGTTCTTC. This translates into CAWSFGLAFYNEQFF.

V gene TRBV21-1 combines with J gene TRBJ1-5. TRBV21-1 is a pseudogene segment. This CDR3 contains 17 residues. The CDR3 region is CASGRGRVPVSNQPQHF. For the CDR3, the DNA is TGTGCCAGCGGCCGAGGTAGGGTCCCGGTAAGCAATCAGCCCCAGCATTTT.

This rearrangement joins TRBV7-9 to TRBJ2-4, with D unclear. Trimming took off 2 bases at V and 0 bases at J, with 14 bases between the two ends. The V gene's germline CDR1 is SEHNR and CDR2 FQNEAQ (reference sequence). The CDR3 totals 17 residues. The CDR3 region is CASSLSGLGQAKNIQYF. CDR3 nucleotides: TGTGCCAGCAGCTTATCTGGGCTAGGCCAAGCCAAAAACATTCAGTACTTC.

This rearrangement joins TRBV28 to TRBJ1-5; D remains ambiguous. Germline V gives CDR1 MDHEN, CDR2 SYDVKM. Trimming took off 3 bases at V and 0 bases at J, with 15 bases between the two ends. The CDR3 has 17 residues. CDR3 in amino acids: CASSFASGENSNQPQHF. CDR3 coding DNA: TGTGCCAGCAGTTTTGCAAGTGGAGAGAATAGCAATCAGCCCCAGCATTTT.

For this clone: The sample carries other DNA sequences with the same CDR3. The chain uses TRBV6-5 and TRBJ2-3; D gene uncertain. Deletions cut 5 bases from V and 3 bases from J, with 12 bases between. The CDR3 has 14 residues. The germline gives CDR1 MNHEY, CDR2 SVGAGI. DNA for the CDR3: TGTGCCAGCAGTCTGTTGGCCGCTACAGATACGCAGTATTTT. Translated: CASSLLAATDTQYF.

CDR3 nucleotides: TGTGCCACCAGCAGAGATCAGGGGACCCCCTACGAGCAGTACTTC. It codes for CATSRDQGTPYEQYF. The chain recombines TRBV15 with TRBJ2-7; perhaps TRBD1 as D (6 bases). Germline CDR1 is LNHNV and CDR2 is YYDKDF (reference sequence). Trimming removed 0 bases from V and 2 bases from J, with 11 bases in between. The CDR3 extends over 15 amino acids.

The CDR3 loop reads CASSQGGAINEKLFF. CDR3 DNA sequence: TGCGCCAGCAGCCAAGGGGGGGCCATTAATGAAAAACTGTTTTTT. J is TRBJ1-4 and V is TRBV4-3, with D perhaps TRBD1 (6 bases). The CDR3 is 15 amino acids. The V end was cut by 1 base, the J end by 4 bases, with 10 bases between. Germline CDR1 and CDR2: LGHNA and YSLEER.

This chain links TRBV4-2 with TRBJ2-7; D gene uncertain. Germline assignment: CDR1 LGHNA and CDR2 YNFKEQ. This CDR3 is 15 amino acids long. The V end lost 2 bases, the J end lost 7 bases, and 18 bases lay between the germline ends. The CDR3, as DNA: TGTGCCAGCAGCCAATTGTTCGAGGCCCGCAATGAGCAGTACTTC. It codes for CASSQLFEARNEQYF.

The chain joins TRBV7-9 to TRBJ2-7, with D perhaps matching TRBD1 (5 bases). The CDR3 is 14 residues long. Germline CDR1 and CDR2: SEHNR and FQNEAQ (reference sequence). The V end was cut by 5 bases, the J end by 4 bases, with 15 bases between. CDR3 bases: TGTGCCAGCAGCGGACACCGGAACCCTTACGAGCAGTACTTC. Translation gives CASSGHRNPYEQYF.

This chain joins TRBV5-1 and TRBJ2-3; TRBD1 is a possible D gene (6 bases). V was shortened by 0 bases and J by 2 bases, with 13 bases between the two germline ends. Germline values: CDR1 SGHRS, CDR2 YFSETQ. The CDR3 loop spans 16 amino acids. Here the CDR3 DNA reads TGCGCCAGCAGCTTGGAGAGGGCAGGGGTCACAGATACGCAGTATTTT. Translated, it gives CASSLERAGVTDTQYF.

The chain recombines TRBV5-1 with TRBJ2-5; D is ambiguous. CDR1 is SGHRS, CDR2 YFSETQ, per germline. The CDR3 consists of 13 residues. V gave up 4 bases and J gave up 4 bases, with 11 bases separating them. CDR3 DNA sequence: TGCGCCAGCAGCCCGACCTCACGAGAGACCCAGTACTTC. It yields the protein CASSPTSRETQYF.

This clone came up a few times. CDR3 residues: CAWNHADNEQFF. In DNA, the CDR3 is TGTGCCTGGAACCACGCCGACAATGAGCAGTTCTTC. This chain joins TRBV30 and TRBJ2-1; D gene unclear. Germline V gene data show CDR1 as GTSNPN and CDR2 as SVGIG (reference sequence). The CDR3 has 12 residues. Trimming stripped 4 bases from V and 5 bases from J, with 9 bases between.

The chain joins TRBV9 to TRBJ2-1; D is possibly TRBD2 (6 bases). Trimming stripped 1 base from V and 8 bases from J, with 10 bases between. The CDR3 is made up of 13 amino acids. In germline, CDR1 is SGDLS, CDR2 YYNGEE. The CDR3 region is CASSVRDFYEQFF. In DNA form, the CDR3 reads TGTGCCAGCAGCGTAAGGGACTTCTATGAGCAGTTCTTC.

The chain employs TRBV29-1 and TRBJ2-1, with 11 bases matching TRBD1. J gave up 4 bases and V 3 bases, and 5 bases lay outside the gene matches. This CDR3 region has 15 residues. The germline gives CDR1 SQVTM, CDR2 ANQGSEA. The CDR3: CSVDPGTGGYNEQFF. In DNA, the CDR3 is TGCAGCGTTGATCCCGGGACAGGGGGTTACAATGAGCAGTTCTTC.

The CDR3 DNA reads as TGTGCCAGCAGCTCCGTGGGACGGCCGGTTTACTTC. This sequence encodes CASSSVGRPVYF. J is TRBJ2-7 and V is TRBV27; D assignment may be TRBD1 or TRBD2 (5 bases each). V lost 6 bases and J 13 bases, leaving 19 bases between the germline ends. The CDR3 is 12 amino acids. The V gene's germline CDR1 is MNHEY and CDR2 SMNVEV (reference sequence).

Turning to this clone: Other DNA sequences of this sample code for an identical CDR3. The rearrangement uses TRBV28 and TRBJ2-7; no definite D call. The length of the CDR3 is 11 residues. V was clipped by 4 bases and J by 4 bases, with 5 bases between them. The germline V gene encodes CDR1 MDHEN and CDR2 SYDVKM. This CDR3 is CASSSVYEQYF. The CDR3 bases are TGTGCCAGCAGTTCGGTTTACGAGCAGTACTTC.

The chain is built from TRBV27 and TRBJ2-7; the D gene is possibly TRBD1 (5 bases). The germline V gene has CDR1 MNHEY and CDR2 SMNVEV (reference sequence). Trimming took 1 base from V and 1 from J, leaving 17 bases between them. The CDR3 totals 17 residues. The chain's CDR3 is CASSLFSPWGRSYEQYF. The CDR3 region has the DNA TGTGCCAGCAGTTTATTTTCTCCTTGGGGCCGTTCCTACGAGCAGTACTTC.

Points on this clone: The sample has other DNA sequences that encode this CDR3 too. This chain uses TRBV28 with TRBJ2-5; no firm D call. The CDR3 is 12 residues long. Germline loops: CDR1 MDHEN, CDR2 SYDVKM. V lost 5 bases, J lost 4 bases, and 8 bases lay in between. The CDR3 DNA reads TGTGCCAGCAGTCCCTTACGAGAGACCCAGTACTTC. Protein sequence: CASSPLRETQYF.

The rearrangement joins TRBV13 to TRBJ1-1; D possibly corresponds to TRBD1 (5 bases). This CDR3 is 15 amino acids long. Germline loops: CDR1 PRHDT, CDR2 FYEKMQ (reference sequence). Trimming took 5 bases from V and 3 from J, leaving 16 bases between them. CDR3 region: CASSPSGFLDTEAFF. The CDR3 DNA sequence: TGTGCCAGCAGCCCCTCAGGGTTCCTGGACACTGAAGCTTTCTTT.

This chain connects TRBV4-1 to TRBJ2-1; D is ambiguous. The CDR3 extends over 13 amino acids. Looked up from germline, CDR1 is MGHRA and CDR2 is YSYEKL. V gave up 2 bases and J gave up 0 bases, with 2 bases separating them. DNA for the CDR3: TGCGCCAGCAGCCAAAGCTCCTACAATGAGCAGTTCTTC. This codes for CASSQSSYNEQFF.

For this clone: A single base separates this from a much larger clone, so it may be a read error. The chain links TRBV7-9 to TRBJ1-3; D gene ambiguous. Germline V gene sequence: CDR1 SEHNR, CDR2 FQNEAQ (reference sequence). The V end lost 5 bases, the J end lost 0 bases, and 8 bases lay between the germline ends. There are 14 residues in the CDR3. CDR3 region: CASSHGDSGNTIYF. The CDR3 DNA is TGTGCCAGCAGCCACGGCGACTCTGGAAACACCATATATTTT.

This clone was detected once. This chain joins TRBV28 and TRBJ1-1, with TRBD1 identical over 9 bases. J lost 6 bases, V lost 6 bases, and 14 bases had no gene match. Germline V gene data show CDR1 as MDHEN and CDR2 as SYDVKM. The CDR3 covers 16 residues. The CDR3: CASSWRDREVVPEAFF. CDR3 DNA: TGTGCCAGCAGCTGGAGGGACAGGGAGGTTGTACCTGAAGCTTTCTTT.